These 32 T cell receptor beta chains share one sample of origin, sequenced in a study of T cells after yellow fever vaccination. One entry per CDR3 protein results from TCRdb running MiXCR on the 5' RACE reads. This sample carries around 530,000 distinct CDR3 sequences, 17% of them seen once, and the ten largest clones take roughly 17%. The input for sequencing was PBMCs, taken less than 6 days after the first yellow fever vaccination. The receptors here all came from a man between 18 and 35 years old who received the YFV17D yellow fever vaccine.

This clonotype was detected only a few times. The CDR3 region has the DNA TGTGCCACCAGCGGCGGGGGGGCGCTTGATGAGCAGTTCTTC. This sequence encodes CATSGGGALDEQFF. The chain carries TRBV15 and TRBJ2-1; 9 bases align to TRBD2. The CDR3 spans 14 residues. The ends lost 5 bases at V and 8 bases at J; junction bases unmatched: 7. Germline V gives CDR1 LNHNV, CDR2 YYDKDF (reference sequence).

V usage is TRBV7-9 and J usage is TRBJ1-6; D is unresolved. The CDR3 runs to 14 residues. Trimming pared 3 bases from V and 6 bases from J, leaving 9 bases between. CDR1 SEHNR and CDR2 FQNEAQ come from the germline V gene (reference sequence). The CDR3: CASSFVRSNSPLHF. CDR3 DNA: TGTGCCAGCAGCTTTGTAAGGAGTAATTCACCCCTCCACTTT.

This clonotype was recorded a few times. CDR3 nucleotides: TGCGCCAGCAGCTCGGGGACAGGATACGACGTTGAGCAGTTCTTC. This codes for CASSSGTGYDVEQFF. This chain links TRBV5-1 with TRBJ2-1, with 8 bases identical to TRBD1. Trimming took 3 bases from V and 9 from J; bases not matched to a gene: 11. The length of the CDR3 is 15 residues. Germline V gene data show CDR1 as SGHRS and CDR2 as YFSETQ. The entire variable domain, with the rest obtained from reference TRBV5-1 and TRBJ2-1, is as follows: KAGVTQTPRYLIKTRGQQVTLSCSPISGHRSVSWYQQTPGQGLQFLFEYFSETQRNKGNFPGRFSGRQFSNSRSEMNVSTLELGDSALYLCASSSGTGYDVEQFFGPGTRLTVL.

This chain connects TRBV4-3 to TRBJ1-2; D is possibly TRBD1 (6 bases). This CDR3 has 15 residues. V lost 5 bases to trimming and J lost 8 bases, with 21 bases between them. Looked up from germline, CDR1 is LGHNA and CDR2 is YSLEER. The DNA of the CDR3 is TGCGCCAGCAGCTCAGCCAAGGGGGTCTTGGAGGGCTACACCTTC. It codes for CASSSAKGVLEGYTF.

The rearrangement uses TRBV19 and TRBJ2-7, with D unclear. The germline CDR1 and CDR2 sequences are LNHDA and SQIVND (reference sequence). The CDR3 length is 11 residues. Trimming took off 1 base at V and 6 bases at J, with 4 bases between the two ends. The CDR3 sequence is CASSIGPEQYF. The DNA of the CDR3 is TGTGCCAGTAGTATAGGCCCCGAGCAGTACTTC.

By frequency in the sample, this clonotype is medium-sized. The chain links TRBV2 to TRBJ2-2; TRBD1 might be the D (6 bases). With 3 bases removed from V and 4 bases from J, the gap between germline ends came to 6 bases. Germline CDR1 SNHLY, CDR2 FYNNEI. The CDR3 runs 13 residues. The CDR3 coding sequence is TGTGCCAGCAGTGACAGGGGCACCGGGGAGCTGTTTTTT. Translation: CASSDRGTGELFF.

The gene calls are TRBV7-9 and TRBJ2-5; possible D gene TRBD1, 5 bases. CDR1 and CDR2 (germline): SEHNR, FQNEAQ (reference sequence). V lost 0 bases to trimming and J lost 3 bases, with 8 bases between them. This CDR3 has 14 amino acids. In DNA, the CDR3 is TGTGCCAGCAGCTTAGCGTCGACAGAAGAGACCCAGTACTTC. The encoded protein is CASSLASTEETQYF.

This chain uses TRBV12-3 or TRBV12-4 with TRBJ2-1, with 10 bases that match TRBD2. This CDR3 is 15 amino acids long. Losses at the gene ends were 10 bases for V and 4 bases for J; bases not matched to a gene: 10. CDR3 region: CATMGQRGGYNEQFF. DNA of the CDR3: TGTGCCACCATGGGTCAGCGGGGGGGGTACAATGAGCAGTTCTTC.

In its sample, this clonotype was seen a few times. CDR3 in DNA: TGTGCCAGCAGTCGGGACTATTCTTACAATGAGCAGTTCTTC. It encodes CASSRDYSYNEQFF. V usage is TRBV12-3 or TRBV12-4 and J usage is TRBJ2-1, with TRBD2 matching 7 bases. The CDR3 extends over 14 amino acids. Trimming removed 5 bases from V and 4 bases from J; junction bases left unmatched: 5.

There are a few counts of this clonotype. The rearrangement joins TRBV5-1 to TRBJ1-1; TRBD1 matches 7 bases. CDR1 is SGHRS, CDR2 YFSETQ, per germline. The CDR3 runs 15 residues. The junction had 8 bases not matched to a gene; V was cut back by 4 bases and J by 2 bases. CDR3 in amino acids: CASSPVTGTNTEAFF. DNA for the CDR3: TGCGCCAGCAGCCCGGTGACAGGGACTAACACTGAAGCTTTCTTT. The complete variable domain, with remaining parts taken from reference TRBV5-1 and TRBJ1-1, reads KAGVTQTPRYLIKTRGQQVTLSCSPISGHRSVSWYQQTPGQGLQFLFEYFSETQRNKGNFPGRFSGRQFSNSRSEMNVSTLELGDSALYLCASSPVTGTNTEAFFGQGTRLTVV.

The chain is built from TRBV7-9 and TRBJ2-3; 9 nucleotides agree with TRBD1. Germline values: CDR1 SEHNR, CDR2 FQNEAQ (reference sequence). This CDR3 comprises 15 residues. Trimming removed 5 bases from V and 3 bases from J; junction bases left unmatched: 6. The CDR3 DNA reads TGTGCCAGCAGCCCGACAGGGGGATCAACAGATACGCAGTATTTT. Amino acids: CASSPTGGSTDTQYF.

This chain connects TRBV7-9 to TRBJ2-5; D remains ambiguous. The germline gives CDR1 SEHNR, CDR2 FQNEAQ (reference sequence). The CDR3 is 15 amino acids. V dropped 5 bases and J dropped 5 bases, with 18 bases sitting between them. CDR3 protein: CASSPRTLLGETQYF. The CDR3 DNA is TGTGCCAGCAGCCCCAGGACCCTTCTGGGGGAGACCCAGTACTTC.

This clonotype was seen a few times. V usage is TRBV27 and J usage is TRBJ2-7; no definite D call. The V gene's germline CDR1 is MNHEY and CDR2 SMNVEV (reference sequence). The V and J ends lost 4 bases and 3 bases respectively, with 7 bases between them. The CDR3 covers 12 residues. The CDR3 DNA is TGTGCCAGCAGTTCCAGAGACTACGAGCAGTACTTC. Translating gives CASSSRDYEQYF.

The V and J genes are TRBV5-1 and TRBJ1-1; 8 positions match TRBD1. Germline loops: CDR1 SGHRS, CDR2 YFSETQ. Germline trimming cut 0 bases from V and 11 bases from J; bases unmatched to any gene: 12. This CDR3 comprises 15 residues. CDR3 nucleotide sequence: TGCGCCAGCAGCTTGGCGGGGCCAGGGGGCGGATATGCTTTCTTT. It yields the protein CASSLAGPGGGYAFF.

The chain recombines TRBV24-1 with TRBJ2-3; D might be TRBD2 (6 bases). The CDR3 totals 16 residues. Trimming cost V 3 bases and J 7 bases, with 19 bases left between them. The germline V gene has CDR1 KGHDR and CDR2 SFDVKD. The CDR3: CATSDGGGSRRHTQYF. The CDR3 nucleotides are TGTGCCACCAGTGATGGAGGAGGGTCCCGCCGCCATACGCAGTATTTT.

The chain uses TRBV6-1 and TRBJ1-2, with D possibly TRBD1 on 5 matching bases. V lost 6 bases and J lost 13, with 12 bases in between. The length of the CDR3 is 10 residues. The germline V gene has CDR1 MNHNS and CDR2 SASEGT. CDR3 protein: CASSGTLGTF. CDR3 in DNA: TGTGCCAGCAGCGGGACCTTGGGCACCTTC.

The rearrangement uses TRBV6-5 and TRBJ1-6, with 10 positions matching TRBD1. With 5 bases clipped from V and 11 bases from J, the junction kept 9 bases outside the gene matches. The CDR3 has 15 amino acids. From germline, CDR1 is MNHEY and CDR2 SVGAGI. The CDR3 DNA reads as TGTGCCAGCAGTGCCAGGGGACAGGGGATTGCACCCCTCCACTTT. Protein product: CASSARGQGIAPLHF.

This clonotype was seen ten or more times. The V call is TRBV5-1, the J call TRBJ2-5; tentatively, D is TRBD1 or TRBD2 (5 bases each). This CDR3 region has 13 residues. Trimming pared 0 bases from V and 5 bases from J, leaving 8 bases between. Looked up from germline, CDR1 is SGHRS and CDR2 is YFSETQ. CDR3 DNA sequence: TGCGCCAGCAGCTTGGCCAGGGAGGAGACCCAGTACTTC. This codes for CASSLAREETQYF. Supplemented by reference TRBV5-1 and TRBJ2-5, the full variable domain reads KAGVTQTPRYLIKTRGQQVTLSCSPISGHRSVSWYQQTPGQGLQFLFEYFSETQRNKGNFPGRFSGRQFSNSRSEMNVSTLELGDSALYLCASSLAREETQYFGPGTRLLVL.

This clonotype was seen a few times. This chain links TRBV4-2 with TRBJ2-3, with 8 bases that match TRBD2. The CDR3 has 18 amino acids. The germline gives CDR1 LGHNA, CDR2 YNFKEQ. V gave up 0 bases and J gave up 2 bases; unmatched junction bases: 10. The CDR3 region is CASSQDIYGGAFTDTQYF. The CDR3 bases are TGTGCCAGCAGCCAAGACATCTACGGGGGGGCTTTCACAGATACGCAGTATTTT.

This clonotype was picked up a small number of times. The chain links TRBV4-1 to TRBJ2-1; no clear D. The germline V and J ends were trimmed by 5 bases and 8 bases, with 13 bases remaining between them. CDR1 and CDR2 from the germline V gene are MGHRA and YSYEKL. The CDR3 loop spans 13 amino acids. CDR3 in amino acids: CASSSRGAYEQFF. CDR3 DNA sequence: TGCGCCAGCAGCAGCCGCGGTGCGTATGAGCAGTTCTTC.

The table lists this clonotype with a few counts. CDR3 loop: CASSSAWGSETQYF. The DNA of the CDR3 is TGTGCCAGCAGTTCCGCCTGGGGGTCGGAGACCCAGTACTTC. The chain couples TRBV27 to TRBJ2-5; D may correspond to TRBD1 or TRBD2 (5 bases each). The V and J ends lost 4 bases and 5 bases respectively, with 14 bases between them. This CDR3 comprises 14 residues. Germline CDR1 and CDR2: MNHEY and SMNVEV (reference sequence).

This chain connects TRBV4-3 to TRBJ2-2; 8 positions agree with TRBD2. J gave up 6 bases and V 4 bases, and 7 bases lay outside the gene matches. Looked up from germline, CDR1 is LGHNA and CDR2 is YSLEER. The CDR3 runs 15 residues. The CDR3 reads CASSPISSGPGELFF. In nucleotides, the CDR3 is TGCGCCAGCAGCCCCATTTCTAGCGGGCCCGGGGAGCTGTTTTTT.

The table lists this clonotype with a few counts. The CDR3: CASSTRQNTGELFF. CDR3 nucleotides: TGTGCCAGCAGCACCCGACAGAACACCGGGGAGCTGTTTTTT. This rearrangement joins TRBV7-9 to TRBJ2-2; no clear D. This CDR3 contains 14 residues. The V gene's germline CDR1 is SEHNR and CDR2 FQNEAQ (reference sequence). Deletions cut 5 bases from V and 1 base from J, with 8 bases between.

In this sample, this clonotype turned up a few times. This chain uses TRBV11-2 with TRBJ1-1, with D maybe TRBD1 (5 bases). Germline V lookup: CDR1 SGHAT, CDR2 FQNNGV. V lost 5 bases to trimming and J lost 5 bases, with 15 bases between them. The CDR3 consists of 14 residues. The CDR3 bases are TGTGCCAGCAGCGCCTCAGGGAGAATGACTGAAGCTTTCTTT. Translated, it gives CASSASGRMTEAFF.

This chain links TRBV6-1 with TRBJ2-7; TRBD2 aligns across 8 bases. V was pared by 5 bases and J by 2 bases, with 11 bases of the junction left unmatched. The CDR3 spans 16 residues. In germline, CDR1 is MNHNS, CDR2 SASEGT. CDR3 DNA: TGTGCCAGCAGTCTCCGGGGGGTAGCGGGGCCCTACGAGCAGTACTTC. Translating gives CASSLRGVAGPYEQYF.

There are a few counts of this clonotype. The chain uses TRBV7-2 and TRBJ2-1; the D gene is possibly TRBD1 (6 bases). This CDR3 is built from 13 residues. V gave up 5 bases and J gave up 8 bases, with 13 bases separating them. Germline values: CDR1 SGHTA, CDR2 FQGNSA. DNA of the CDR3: TGTGCCAGCAGCAGATACAGGGATGATGAGCAGTTCTTC. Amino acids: CASSRYRDDEQFF.

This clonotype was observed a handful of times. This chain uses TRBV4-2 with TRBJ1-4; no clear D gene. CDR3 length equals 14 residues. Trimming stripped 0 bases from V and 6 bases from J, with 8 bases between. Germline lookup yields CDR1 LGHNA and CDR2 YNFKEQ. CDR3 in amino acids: CASSQEAADEKLFF. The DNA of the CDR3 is TGTGCCAGCAGCCAAGAGGCAGCGGATGAAAAACTGTTTTTT.

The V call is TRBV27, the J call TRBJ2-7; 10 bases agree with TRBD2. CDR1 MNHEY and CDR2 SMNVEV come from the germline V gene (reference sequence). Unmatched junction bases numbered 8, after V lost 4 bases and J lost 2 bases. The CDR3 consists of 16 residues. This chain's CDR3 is CASSYRASGGTYEQYV. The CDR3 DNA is TGTGCCAGCAGTTATAGGGCTAGCGGGGGAACCTACGAGCAGTACGTC.

This CDR3 reads CASSYAHRQGDTEAFF. CDR3 DNA: TGTGCCAGCAGCTATGCACACCGACAGGGGGACACTGAAGCTTTCTTT. The chain links TRBV7-9 to TRBJ1-1; TRBD1 matches 9 bases. The trim removed 4 bases at V and 3 bases at J, leaving 9 bases unmatched. Germline loops: CDR1 SEHNR, CDR2 FQNEAQ (reference sequence). This CDR3 is built from 16 residues. The full variable domain, with the rest looked up from reference TRBV7-9 and TRBJ1-1, is DTGVSQNPRHKITKRGQNVTFRCDPISEHNRLYWYRQTLGQGPEFLTYFQNEAQLEKSRLLSDRFSAERPKGSFSTLEIQRTEQGDSAMYLCASSYAHRQGDTEAFFGQGTRLTVV.

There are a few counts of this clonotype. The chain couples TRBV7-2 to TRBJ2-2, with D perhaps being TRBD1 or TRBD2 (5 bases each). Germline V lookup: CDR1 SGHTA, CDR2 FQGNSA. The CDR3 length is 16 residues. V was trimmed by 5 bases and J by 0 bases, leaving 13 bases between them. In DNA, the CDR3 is TGTGCCAGCAGCCCAACCGGGACCACGAACACCGGGGAGCTGTTTTTT. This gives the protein CASSPTGTTNTGELFF.

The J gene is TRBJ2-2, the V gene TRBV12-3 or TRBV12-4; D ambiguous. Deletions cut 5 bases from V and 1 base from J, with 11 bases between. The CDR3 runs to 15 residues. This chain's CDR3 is CASSPSSENTGELFF. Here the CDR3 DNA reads TGTGCCAGCAGTCCGAGTTCGGAGAACACCGGGGAGCTGTTTTTT.

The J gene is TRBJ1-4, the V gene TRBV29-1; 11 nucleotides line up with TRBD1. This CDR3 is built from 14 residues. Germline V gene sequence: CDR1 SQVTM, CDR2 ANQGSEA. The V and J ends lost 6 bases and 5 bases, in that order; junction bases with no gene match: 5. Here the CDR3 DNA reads TGCAGCGTCACTGGACAGGGGGCGAATGAAAAACTGTTTTTT. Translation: CSVTGQGANEKLFF.